These T cell receptor beta chains were read from a single sample in a study of blood T cell repertoires in COVID-19. Here immunoSEQ multiplex PCR was the method, and the copy in TCRdb shows in-frame clones only, minus some. The table has more than 110,000 clones, over 60% seen once; the top ten hold around 13%. Sequencing input: peripheral blood. All receptors come from a man at least 80 years old with acute or convalescent COVID-19. CDR3s include the opening cysteine and the closing phenylalanine or tryptophan. A D gene is named only where the DNA matches it firmly. Some rows have no size entry. The others give once, few or many, or a class for an expanded clone.

>TRBJ2-1|.|TRBV27|.
CASSLTGEQFF
TGTGCCAGCAGTTTAACGGGTGAGCAGTTCTTC
>TRBJ2-7|.|TRBV25-1|.
CASSQGSLDEQYF
TGTGCCAGCAGCCAGGGGTCCCTCGACGAGCAGTACTTC
>TRBJ1-1|.|TRBV6-1|few
CASSEIDRKTTEAFF
TGTGCCAGCAGTGAAATAGACAGAAAAACGACTGAAGCTTTCTTT
>TRBJ1-4|.|TRBV4-1|.
CASSQDRNQGREKLFF
TGCGCCAGCAGCCAAGATAGGAACCAGGGTAGGGAAAAACTGTTTTTT
>TRBJ1-5|.|TRBV7-8|.
CASSPQSNQPQHF
TGTGCCAGCAGCCCCCAAAGCAATCAGCCCCAGCATTTT
>TRBJ2-4|.|TRBV5-1|once
CASSQDRLAKNIQYF
TGCGCCAGCAGCCAGGACAGACTAGCCAAAAACATTCAGTACTTC
>TRBJ2-4|.|TRBV28|once
CASSFSSGRDKGNIQYF
TGTGCCAGCAGTTTTTCGTCAGGGAGGGACAAGGGGAACATTCAGTACTTC
>TRBJ2-7|.|TRBV6-6|.
CASSYPGRTSYEQYF
TGTGCCAGCAGTTACCCGGGTCGCACTTCCTACGAGCAGTACTTC
>TRBJ1-1|.|TRBV24-1|.
CATSDYYSRAFF
TGTGCCACCAGTGATTATTACAGTCGGGCTTTCTTT
>TRBJ2-7|.|TRBV9|.
CASSTHWGVGYEQYF
TGTGCCAGCAGCACTCATTGGGGGGTCGGCTACGAGCAGTACTTC
>TRBJ1-5|.|TRBV7-8|.
CASSLLARTTNQPQHF
TGTGCCAGCAGCCTTTTGGCGAGGACAACTAACCAGCCCCAGCATTTT
>TRBJ1-1|TRBD1|TRBV28|.
CATLGQVTEAFF
TGTGCCACCCTGGGACAGGTCACTGAAGCTTTCTTT
>TRBJ2-3|.|TRBV7-2|.
CASSETPEDTQYF
TGTGCCAGCAGCGAAACCCCCGAGGATACGCAGTATTTT
>TRBJ1-2|TRBD1|TRBV2|once
CASSKGQGANYGYTF
TGTGCCAGCAGTAAAGGACAGGGCGCTAACTATGGCTACACCTTC
>TRBJ1-6|.|TRBV5-1|many
CASSLGRTLGSPLHF
TGCGCCAGCAGCTTGGGCAGGACTCTGGGATCACCCCTCCACTTT
>TRBJ1-5|.|TRBV3-1/TRBV3-2|.
CASSQDYRQSGPQHF
TGTGCCAGCAGCCAAGATTACAGGCAATCAGGGCCCCAGCATTTT
>TRBJ2-7|TRBD1|TRBV18|.
CASSPGTGVVGYEQYF
TGTGCCAGCTCACCCGGGACAGGGGTGGTAGGCTACGAGCAGTACTTC
>TRBJ2-1|TRBD2|TRBV6-2/TRBV6-3|.
CASRPSGTMDDEQFF
TGTGCCAGCAGGCCTTCCGGGACTATGGACGATGAGCAGTTCTTC
>TRBJ2-7|TRBD2|TRBV2|.
CATARLAGIYEQYF
TGTGCCACAGCGCGACTAGCGGGGATCTACGAGCAGTACTTC
>TRBJ1-1|TRBD1|TRBV15|.
CATSRDYRTGEAFF
TGTGCCACCAGCAGAGATTACCGGACAGGGGAAGCTTTCTTT
>TRBJ2-7|.|TRBV19|few
CASSISGEQYF
TGTGCCAGTAGTATTAGCGGCGAGCAGTACTTC
>TRBJ2-7|TRBD1|TRBV20-1|.
CSVGTAYEQYF
TGCAGTGTCGGGACAGCCTACGAGCAGTACTTC
>TRBJ1-5|.|TRBV28|once
CAGKGRYNQPQHF
TGTGCCGGCAAGGGGCGATACAATCAGCCCCAGCATTTT
>TRBJ2-2|.|TRBV15|.
CATSRDVGGGELFF
TGTGCCACCAGCAGAGACGTGGGAGGCGGGGAGCTGTTTTTT
>TRBJ1-1|.|TRBV7-9|.
CASSSTNLGGNTEAFF
TGTGCCAGCAGCTCGACAAACCTCGGGGGGAACACTGAAGCTTTCTTT
>TRBJ1-3|TRBD1|TRBV9|.
CASNPGQGLSGNTIYF
TGTGCCAGCAACCCCGGACAGGGCCTCTCTGGAAACACCATATATTTT
>TRBJ2-5|.|TRBV6-4|.
CASSFRPSTQETQYF
TGTGCCAGCAGTTTCCGGCCCTCGACACAAGAGACCCAGTACTTC
>TRBJ2-7|.|TRBV6-5|.
CASRPGVRGEQYF
TGTGCCAGCAGGCCGGGAGTGAGGGGCGAGCAGTACTTC
>TRBJ1-5|.|TRBV6-5|.
CASSFSGNQPQHF
TGTGCCAGCAGTTTTTCAGGGAATCAGCCCCAGCATTTT
>TRBJ2-1|TRBD1|TRBV5-1|.
CASSLRTGGWNEQFF
TGCGCCAGCAGCTTAAGGACAGGGGGTTGGAATGAGCAGTTCTTC
>TRBJ1-2|TRBD1|TRBV7-9|few
CASSWRQGEGYTF
TGTGCCAGCAGCTGGAGACAGGGGGAAGGCTACACCTTC
>TRBJ2-3|.|TRBV29-1|once
CSVAGETDTQYF
TGCAGCGTTGCAGGGGAAACAGATACGCAGTATTTT
>TRBJ2-3|.|TRBV7-2|.
CASPPQMEQSTDTQYF
TGTGCCAGCCCGCCCCAGATGGAGCAAAGCACAGATACGCAGTATTTT
>TRBJ2-7|.|TRBV2|.
CASSAPRQLYF
TGTGCCAGCAGTGCTCCCAGGCAGCTGTACTTC
>TRBJ2-1|TRBD1|TRBV7-2|many
CASSSQTGTGQFF
TGTGCCAGCAGCTCTCAAACCGGGACAGGGCAGTTCTTC
>TRBJ1-6|TRBD1|TRBV5-5|.
CASSHWTGTGYKALHF
TGTGCCAGCAGCCATTGGACCGGGACAGGATACAAGGCCCTCCACTTT
>TRBJ2-7|TRBD1|TRBV2|.
CASRETGGASGQYF
TGTGCCAGCAGGGAGACAGGGGGCGCTTCTGGGCAGTACTTC
>TRBJ2-3|.|TRBV5-6|.
CASSLRGTADTQYF
TGTGCCAGCAGCTTACGGGGGACGGCAGATACGCAGTATTTT
>TRBJ2-5|.|TRBV27|.
CASSLTSAKTQYF
TGTGCCAGCAGTTTAACATCTGCCAAGACCCAGTACTTC
>TRBJ1-6|.|TRBV7-8|.
CASSLEGSYNSPLHF
TGTGCCAGCAGCTTGGAGGGCTCCTATAATTCACCCCTCCACTTT
>TRBJ2-1|TRBD1|TRBV7-2|.
CASSLTGGSYNEQFF
TGTGCCAGCAGCCTTACAGGGGGCAGCTACAATGAGCAGTTCTTC
>TRBJ2-5|TRBD2|TRBV7-3|.
CASSGSGGDETQYF
TGTGCCAGCAGCGGGAGCGGGGGGGACGAGACCCAGTACTTC
>TRBJ2-1|.|TRBV15|.
CATSRPAMLSGDYNEQFF
TGTGCCACCAGCAGACCTGCCATGTTATCGGGAGACTACAATGAGCAGTTCTTC
>TRBJ2-2|.|TRBV11-3|.
CASSTRDISNTGELFF
TGTGCCAGCAGCACCCGGGACATCTCGAACACCGGGGAGCTGTTTTTT
>TRBJ1-1|TRBD1|TRBV7-8|.
CASSLYFRGQHTEAFF
TGTGCCAGCAGCTTATATTTCAGGGGGCAGCACACTGAAGCTTTCTTT
>TRBJ1-1|TRBD1|TRBV6-5|once
CASSWGQIGTEAFF
TGTGCCAGCAGTTGGGGACAGATAGGTACTGAAGCTTTCTTT
>TRBJ2-2|.|TRBV19|.
CASREYGQNTGELFF
TGTGCCAGTAGGGAATACGGACAGAACACCGGGGAGCTGTTTTTT
>TRBJ2-6|TRBD1|TRBV7-9|.
CASSHWDSFSGANVLTF
TGTGCCAGCAGCCATTGGGACAGCTTTTCTGGGGCCAACGTCCTGACTTTC
>TRBJ2-3|.|TRBV7-3|.
CASSSAGVGGTDTQYF
TGTGCCAGCAGCTCGGCGGGCGTAGGAGGAACAGATACGCAGTATTTT
>TRBJ1-1|.|TRBV28|.
CASSPRGGGNTEAFF
TGTGCCAGCAGTCCCCGTGGGGGCGGGAACACTGAAGCTTTCTTT